These T cell receptor beta chains were read from a single sample in a study of T cell changes during pregnancy in multiple sclerosis. Profiling relied on immunoSEQ multiplex PCR, and the TCRdb table lists in-frame clones only, not all of them. This sample has some 37,000 clones, with roughly 88% found just once. The source was CD4+ T cells from peripheral blood mononuclear cells, collected before pregnancy. These receptor sequences come from a female donor with multiple sclerosis, enrolled in a pregnancy study. The CDR3 runs from the conserved cysteine through the conserved F or W. The order of the fields is D gene, V gene, clone size, J gene, CDR3 protein, CDR3 DNA. D genes are given only for firm matches. Only some rows state a clone size, as once, few, many or a class for expanded clones.

d_call: NA; v_call: TRBV5-6; clone_size: NA; j_call: TRBJ2-7; cdr3_aa: CASSTGWAYEQYF; cdr3_nt: TGTGCCAGCTCTACGGGGTGGGCTTACGAGCAGTACTTC
d_call: TRBD2; v_call: TRBV4-1; clone_size: few; j_call: TRBJ2-7; cdr3_aa: CASSQDGLAGVEQYF; cdr3_nt: TGCGCCAGCAGCCAAGATGGTCTAGCGGGAGTGGAGCAGTACTTC
d_call: TRBD1; v_call: TRBV7-8; clone_size: NA; j_call: TRBJ1-5; cdr3_aa: CASSKQGSGQPQHF; cdr3_nt: TGTGCCAGCAGCAAACAGGGGTCAGGACAGCCCCAGCATTTT
d_call: TRBD1; v_call: TRBV19; clone_size: NA; j_call: TRBJ1-5; cdr3_aa: CASSLGTGGGNQPQHF; cdr3_nt: TGTGCCAGTAGTCTTGGGACAGGGGGCGGCAATCAGCCCCAGCATTTT
d_call: TRBD2; v_call: TRBV7-9; clone_size: NA; j_call: TRBJ2-1; cdr3_aa: CASSLSGTYSEQFF; cdr3_nt: TGTGCCAGCAGCTTAAGCGGGACCTACTCTGAGCAGTTCTTC
d_call: NA; v_call: TRBV9; clone_size: NA; j_call: TRBJ1-2; cdr3_aa: CASSVGGANYGYTF; cdr3_nt: TGTGCCAGCAGCGTAGGGGGAGCTAACTATGGCTACACCTTC
d_call: NA; v_call: TRBV30; clone_size: NA; j_call: TRBJ1-2; cdr3_aa: CAWSPFSGRGGYTF; cdr3_nt: TGTGCCTGGAGCCCATTCTCCGGGAGAGGCGGCTACACCTTC
d_call: TRBD2; v_call: TRBV7-2; clone_size: NA; j_call: TRBJ2-1; cdr3_aa: CASSPRLAGDNEQFF; cdr3_nt: TGTGCCAGCAGCCCCAGACTAGCGGGAGACAATGAGCAGTTCTTC
d_call: NA; v_call: TRBV5-5; clone_size: NA; j_call: TRBJ2-1; cdr3_aa: CASSLVRGGDNEQFF; cdr3_nt: TGTGCCAGCAGCTTGGTGAGGGGGGGGGACAATGAGCAGTTCTTC
d_call: NA; v_call: TRBV27; clone_size: NA; j_call: TRBJ2-7; cdr3_aa: CASSSGQTSYEQYF; cdr3_nt: TGTGCCAGCAGTTCCGGACAGACCTCCTACGAGCAGTACTTC
d_call: TRBD2; v_call: TRBV5-4; clone_size: NA; j_call: TRBJ2-1; cdr3_aa: CASSSSRTSKNEQFF; cdr3_nt: TGTGCCAGCAGCTCCTCCCGGACTAGCAAGAATGAGCAGTTCTTC
d_call: TRBD1; v_call: TRBV10-2; clone_size: NA; j_call: TRBJ1-5; cdr3_aa: CASSRRGQGAQGSRQPQHF; cdr3_nt: TGCGCCAGCAGTCGCCGGGGACAGGGGGCGCAGGGCTCCAGGCAGCCCCAGCATTTT
d_call: TRBD2; v_call: TRBV7-8; clone_size: NA; j_call: TRBJ2-3; cdr3_aa: CASSARTSGTDTQYF; cdr3_nt: TGTGCCAGCAGCGCCAGGACTAGCGGCACAGATACGCAGTATTTT
d_call: TRBD1; v_call: TRBV7-2; clone_size: once; j_call: TRBJ2-7; cdr3_aa: CASSLSSGQGYEQYF; cdr3_nt: TGTGCCAGCAGCTTAAGTTCCGGACAGGGCTACGAGCAGTACTTC
d_call: TRBD1; v_call: TRBV5-1; clone_size: NA; j_call: TRBJ1-2; cdr3_aa: CASSLDGQGKYGYTF; cdr3_nt: TGCGCCAGCAGCTTGGACGGACAGGGGAAATATGGCTACACCTTC
d_call: TRBD1; v_call: TRBV6-1; clone_size: NA; j_call: TRBJ2-7; cdr3_aa: CASSEQEGARYEQYF; cdr3_nt: TGTGCCAGCAGTGAACAAGAGGGGGCGCGGTACGAGCAGTACTTC
d_call: NA; v_call: TRBV5-1; clone_size: few; j_call: TRBJ2-7; cdr3_aa: CASSLQSETYEQYF; cdr3_nt: TGCGCCAGCAGCTTGCAAAGCGAGACCTACGAGCAGTACTTC
d_call: TRBD2; v_call: TRBV5-4; clone_size: NA; j_call: TRBJ2-7; cdr3_aa: CASTLRGLAGGEQYF; cdr3_nt: TGTGCCAGCACCCTTCGGGGACTAGCGGGAGGCGAGCAGTACTTC
d_call: TRBD2; v_call: TRBV14; clone_size: once; j_call: TRBJ2-7; cdr3_aa: CASSQESLAGGTTWAEQYF; cdr3_nt: TGTGCCAGCAGCCAAGAATCACTAGCGGGAGGCACGACCTGGGCTGAGCAGTACTTC
d_call: NA; v_call: TRBV29-1; clone_size: NA; j_call: TRBJ2-7; cdr3_aa: CSATQDSPYEQYF; cdr3_nt: TGCAGCGCTACCCAGGACTCACCCTACGAGCAGTACTTC
d_call: NA; v_call: TRBV18; clone_size: NA; j_call: TRBJ1-1; cdr3_aa: CASSKGTTTREAFF; cdr3_nt: TGTGCCAGCTCCAAGGGGACAACCACCCGTGAAGCTTTCTTT
d_call: TRBD1; v_call: TRBV7-2; clone_size: NA; j_call: TRBJ2-7; cdr3_aa: CASSSSTGTAYEQYF; cdr3_nt: TGTGCCAGCAGCTCCTCAACCGGGACAGCGTACGAGCAGTACTTC
d_call: TRBD2; v_call: TRBV7-3; clone_size: NA; j_call: TRBJ2-7; cdr3_aa: CASSLRRELEQYF; cdr3_nt: TGTGCCAGCAGCTTAAGGCGGGAGCTCGAGCAGTACTTC
d_call: NA; v_call: TRBV7-8; clone_size: NA; j_call: TRBJ2-7; cdr3_aa: CASSLAQGNEQYF; cdr3_nt: TGTGCCAGCAGCTTAGCGCAGGGAAACGAGCAGTACTTC
d_call: TRBD1; v_call: TRBV10-3; clone_size: NA; j_call: TRBJ2-5; cdr3_aa: CATRDREGETQYF; cdr3_nt: TGTGCCACAAGAGACAGGGAAGGGGAGACCCAGTACTTC
d_call: TRBD1; v_call: TRBV18; clone_size: NA; j_call: TRBJ2-7; cdr3_aa: CASSPPGTGTYEQYF; cdr3_nt: TGTGCCAGCTCACCTCCTGGGACAGGGACCTACGAGCAGTACTTC
d_call: NA; v_call: TRBV7-3; clone_size: NA; j_call: TRBJ2-7; cdr3_aa: CASKGYKSYEQYF; cdr3_nt: TGTGCCAGCAAGGGGTATAAGTCCTACGAGCAGTACTTC
d_call: TRBD1; v_call: TRBV10-2; clone_size: NA; j_call: TRBJ2-1; cdr3_aa: CASSEDRANEQFF; cdr3_nt: TGCGCCAGCAGTGAGGACAGGGCCAATGAGCAGTTCTTC
d_call: TRBD1; v_call: TRBV2; clone_size: NA; j_call: TRBJ1-1; cdr3_aa: CASRPTGEVTEAFF; cdr3_nt: TGTGCCAGCAGGCCGACAGGGGAGGTCACTGAAGCTTTCTTT
d_call: TRBD1; v_call: TRBV5-1; clone_size: NA; j_call: TRBJ1-2; cdr3_aa: CASSPGQDSGYTF; cdr3_nt: TGCGCCAGCAGCCCGGGACAGGATAGTGGCTACACCTTC
d_call: NA; v_call: TRBV11-2; clone_size: NA; j_call: TRBJ1-2; cdr3_aa: CASSLDRGGPLYGDYTF; cdr3_nt: TGTGCCAGCAGCTTAGATCGCGGCGGGCCATTATATGGTGACTACACCTTC
d_call: NA; v_call: TRBV11-2; clone_size: NA; j_call: TRBJ1-4; cdr3_aa: CASSLALTNEKLFF; cdr3_nt: TGTGCCAGCAGCTTAGCCTTAACTAATGAAAAACTGTTTTTT
d_call: TRBD1; v_call: TRBV5-1; clone_size: NA; j_call: TRBJ2-7; cdr3_aa: CASSQTGPNYEQYF; cdr3_nt: TGCGCCAGCAGTCAGACAGGGCCGAATTACGAGCAGTACTTC
d_call: NA; v_call: TRBV28; clone_size: NA; j_call: TRBJ2-1; cdr3_aa: CASSLPGIRNEQFF; cdr3_nt: TGTGCCAGCAGCTTACCCGGGATTAGGAATGAGCAGTTCTTC
d_call: NA; v_call: TRBV6-1; clone_size: medium-sized; j_call: TRBJ1-1; cdr3_aa: CASSARLVNTEAFF; cdr3_nt: TGTGCCAGCAGTGCCCGACTGGTGAACACTGAAGCTTTCTTT
d_call: NA; v_call: TRBV27; clone_size: NA; j_call: TRBJ1-1; cdr3_aa: CASSFLGGGGTEAFF; cdr3_nt: TGTGCCAGCAGTTTCCTTGGGGGGGGAGGGACTGAAGCTTTCTTT
d_call: NA; v_call: TRBV28; clone_size: NA; j_call: TRBJ2-1; cdr3_aa: CASSLSGAYNEQFF; cdr3_nt: TGTGCCAGCAGTTTAAGCGGAGCCTACAATGAGCAGTTCTTC
d_call: NA; v_call: TRBV30; clone_size: NA; j_call: TRBJ2-3; cdr3_aa: CAWGAGQISTDTQYF; cdr3_nt: TGTGCCTGGGGGGCTGGACAGATTAGCACAGATACGCAGTATTTT
d_call: NA; v_call: TRBV5-4; clone_size: medium-sized; j_call: TRBJ2-3; cdr3_aa: CASSWDISTDTQYF; cdr3_nt: TGTGCCAGCAGCTGGGACATAAGCACAGATACGCAGTATTTT
d_call: TRBD1; v_call: TRBV30; clone_size: NA; j_call: TRBJ2-2; cdr3_aa: CAWNRGHPGELFF; cdr3_nt: TGTGCCTGGAACAGGGGGCACCCCGGGGAGCTGTTTTTT
d_call: NA; v_call: TRBV2; clone_size: NA; j_call: TRBJ2-7; cdr3_aa: CASSALGEGEQYF; cdr3_nt: TGTGCCAGCAGTGCCCTTGGTGAGGGCGAGCAGTACTTC
d_call: NA; v_call: TRBV6-1; clone_size: NA; j_call: TRBJ1-2; cdr3_aa: CASMRAQANYGYTF; cdr3_nt: TGTGCCAGCATGCGTGCGCAAGCTAACTATGGCTACACCTTC
d_call: NA; v_call: TRBV18; clone_size: few; j_call: TRBJ2-1; cdr3_aa: CASSPRESSYNEQFF; cdr3_nt: TGTGCCAGCTCACCTCGGGAGAGCTCCTACAATGAGCAGTTCTTC
d_call: TRBD1; v_call: TRBV27; clone_size: NA; j_call: TRBJ1-5; cdr3_aa: CASSSGQVGDQPQHF; cdr3_nt: TGTGCCAGCAGTTCGGGACAGGTAGGGGATCAGCCCCAGCATTTT
d_call: TRBD2; v_call: TRBV10-2; clone_size: once; j_call: TRBJ2-7; cdr3_aa: CASSERLAGTYEQYF; cdr3_nt: TGCGCCAGCAGTGAGCGGCTAGCGGGTACCTACGAGCAGTACTTC
d_call: NA; v_call: TRBV28; clone_size: NA; j_call: TRBJ2-3; cdr3_aa: CASSLSEDTQYF; cdr3_nt: TGTGCCAGCAGTTTATCGGAGGATACGCAGTATTTT
d_call: NA; v_call: TRBV29-1; clone_size: NA; j_call: TRBJ1-2; cdr3_aa: CSVVSDGYTF; cdr3_nt: TGCAGCGTTGTTTCTGATGGCTACACCTTC
d_call: TRBD2; v_call: TRBV6-1; clone_size: NA; j_call: TRBJ2-3; cdr3_aa: CASSERGSPDTQYF; cdr3_nt: TGTGCCAGCAGTGAACGCGGGAGCCCCGATACGCAGTATTTT
d_call: TRBD1; v_call: TRBV25-1; clone_size: once; j_call: TRBJ1-3; cdr3_aa: CASSPHGRGSENAIYF; cdr3_nt: TGTGCCAGCAGTCCTCATGGCAGGGGGTCGGAAAACGCCATATATTTT
d_call: NA; v_call: TRBV27; clone_size: NA; j_call: TRBJ1-4; cdr3_aa: CASSFMGLDEKLFF; cdr3_nt: TGTGCCAGCAGTTTTATGGGACTGGATGAAAAACTGTTTTTT
d_call: TRBD1; v_call: TRBV29-1; clone_size: NA; j_call: TRBJ1-2; cdr3_aa: CSVSRGRDGYTF; cdr3_nt: TGCAGCGTTTCCAGGGGGCGCGATGGCTACACCTTC
d_call: NA; v_call: TRBV7-3; clone_size: NA; j_call: TRBJ2-6; cdr3_aa: CASSLTGTVSGANVLTF; cdr3_nt: TGTGCCAGCAGCTTAACGGGGACTGTCTCTGGGGCCAACGTCCTGACTTTC
d_call: NA; v_call: TRBV5-1; clone_size: NA; j_call: TRBJ1-1; cdr3_aa: CASSLSNTEAFF; cdr3_nt: TGCGCCAGCAGCTTGTCTAACACTGAAGCTTTCTTT